This TCR beta chain derives from a study of T-cell memory formation after mild COVID-19. This CDR3 is built from 16 residues. CDR1 MNHEY and CDR2 SMNVEV come from the germline V gene (reference sequence). V lost 2 bases to trimming and J lost 4 bases, with 18 bases between them. In this sample, this clonotype turned up a few times. Via MiXCR, TCRdb re-called the 5' RACE reads, giving one row per CDR3 protein. The sample has under 300,000 distinct CDR3 sequences; more than 15% are singletons. Sequenced sample: PBMCs or a T cell subset sorted from them (not recorded which). The origin of this receptor is a young man who had mild COVID-19 (a few samples of this study predate the infection). Cell type and time point are not known. The genes are TRBV27 and TRBJ2-7; D ambiguous. The CDR3 DNA follows: TGTGCCAGCAGTTTAGTGGTTGGGGAAGCCGCGTACGAGCAGTACTTC. Translation gives CASSLVVGEAAYEQYF.